The present T cell receptor beta chain was sequenced within a study of cytomegalovirus exposure and HLA in healthy donors. Study observations and caveats: Across donors, sequencing depth was assumed by presence/absence analyses to be roughly uniform. Indistinguishability led to the exclusion of some V segments, TRBV6-2 and TRBV6-3 included. Compared with the approximately 680-donor mean, an Asian-associated ancestry cluster reportedly had fewer N-insertions, according to a later analysis.

This clone occurred once. The antigen is undetermined. Unrecorded immune exposures were likely, despite nominal health at sampling. Use of 60 Vbeta and 13 Jbeta primers characterized the PCR. The protocol was immunoSEQ multiplex PCR, while the TCRdb copy is restricted to in-frame clones and leaves out a portion. Here the sample spans about 110,000 clones, 65% to 85% being singletons. The germline V and J ends were trimmed by 4 bases and 8 bases, with 18 bases remaining between them. The CDR3 is made up of 14 amino acids. Germline-derived CDR1 and CDR2 are SGHDT and YYEEEE. Sequenced input: PBMCs. The origin of this receptor is a male donor in good health and CMV-seropositive. The chain links TRBV5-6 to TRBJ1-2; D unclear. CDR3 nucleotides: TGTGCCAGCAGCCCCTGGTGGAGGTCTGGGGGCTACACCTTC. Amino acids: CASSPWWRSGGYTF.